Listed below are T cell receptor beta chains from one sample, sequenced in a study of CD8 T cells in cerebrospinal fluid in Alzheimer's disease. Each CDR3 protein gets one entry in TCRdb, which reprocessed the 10x single-cell sequencing reads and gives no DNA. The specimen's table records 1,500 or so distinct CDR3 sequences. The sample consisted of cerebrospinal fluid. Receptor source: a human donor with mild cognitive impairment. Each CDR3 is given with its conserved first and last residue. Clone size is given for some rows only: seen once, a few or many times, or a class if the clone is expanded.

>TRBV25-1|TRBJ1-1|medium-sized
CASRPGGEYTEAFF
>TRBV9|TRBJ1-3|large
CASSVVGRNSGNTIYF
>TRBV25-1|TRBJ1-2|medium-sized
CASSEYNRNYGYTF
>TRBV28|TRBJ2-1|large
CATGVRNEQFF
>TRBV5-5|TRBJ2-1|-
CASSFVPGTGANNEQFF
>TRBV5-1|TRBJ1-1|medium-sized
CASSLWQGALGTEAFF
>TRBV5-6|TRBJ2-1|-
CASSHGTDIIYNEQFF
>TRBV27|TRBJ1-1|medium-sized
CASRTTGFTEAFF
>TRBV29-1|TRBJ2-2|medium-sized
CSVEMGSGGGELFF
>TRBV20-1|TRBJ1-6|-
CSARTLGVGLSPLHF
>TRBV5-1|TRBJ1-5|-
CASSFYICSATVPDFTQPQHF
>TRBV29-1|TRBJ2-7|medium-sized
CSVGHGQGYEQYF
>TRBV9|TRBJ1-2|medium-sized
CASSPNTGTYGYTF
>TRBV5-1|TRBJ1-6|large
CASSLGSGDPLHF
>TRBV10-2|TRBJ1-1|large
CASIGGNTEAFF
>TRBV7-2|TRBJ2-1|-
CASRLAGGNEQFF
>TRBV20-1|TRBJ2-6|medium-sized
CSARDVQGDSGANVLTF
>TRBV19|TRBJ2-1|medium-sized
CASSSDRSSYNEQFF
>TRBV19|TRBJ1-4|-
CASSRRDDEKLFF
>TRBV3-1|TRBJ2-7|large
CASSQEGGGPIYEQYF
>TRBV10-1|TRBJ2-6|large
CASSDWGTGANVLTF
>TRBV5-1|TRBJ2-5|medium-sized
CASSSGPQETQYF
>TRBV25-1|TRBJ1-6|medium-sized
CASSDRHSYNSPLHF
>TRBV18|TRBJ1-2|medium-sized
CASSPPTESYGYTF
>TRBV27|TRBJ2-3|medium-sized
CASSPRTPKASTDTQYF
>TRBV5-1|TRBJ2-5|large
CASSKGDDYPQETQYF
>TRBV4-3|TRBJ1-6|medium-sized
CASSHEWDSSYNSPLHF
>TRBV6-5|TRBJ1-6|-
CASSLNRDSLSPLHF
>TRBV10-1|TRBJ1-2|medium-sized
CASSETNRGQYGYTF
>TRBV7-2|TRBJ2-2|medium-sized
CASSLGPSGAGELFF
>TRBV5-6|TRBJ1-4|medium-sized
CASSRDRGSLFF
>TRBV28|TRBJ1-2|medium-sized
CASSLPRGGDNYGYTF
>TRBV20-1|TRBJ2-3|medium-sized
CSASGATDTQYF
>TRBV7-2|TRBJ1-2|large
CASSLELSAGGYTF
>TRBV20-1|TRBJ2-3|medium-sized
CRGGDPETQYF
>TRBV18|TRBJ1-3|medium-sized
CASSLQGGASGNTIYF
>TRBV20-1|TRBJ2-1|medium-sized
CSASSVSNEQFF
>TRBV4-3|TRBJ2-2|medium-sized
CASSQDARGSNTGELFF
>TRBV7-2|TRBJ2-1|-
CASSLTSASYNEQFF
>TRBV3-1|TRBJ2-2|-
CASNKRTISNTGELFF
>TRBV20-1|TRBJ1-5|-
CSACETDSYQPQHF
>TRBV20-1|TRBJ2-1|medium-sized
CSALYRVGRYEQFF